This T cell receptor beta chain was identified in a study of blood T cell repertoires in COVID-19. Looking at the study overall: Samples of COVID-19 (acute and convalescent) were obtained from the United States, Italy and Spain. PBMCs, B-cell-depleted T cells, or T cells provided the cDNA or gDNA that made up the material.

In the authors' workflow: For nucleated cells, counts were estimated from reference gene primer amplification. Method: immunoSEQ multiplex PCR; TCRdb's copy keeps in-frame clones and lacks some. V and J calls and clone size are given by that table; D and trimming were obtained from the DNA. The profile shows tens of thousands of clones, about nine tenths of them singletons. CDR1 and CDR2 (germline): MDHEN, SYDVKM. V was shortened by 10 bases and J by 0 bases, with 16 bases between the two germline ends. This CDR3 spans 14 amino acids. Specimen: peripheral blood. The receptor comes from a woman older than 75 with acute or convalescent COVID-19. The chain couples TRBV28 to TRBJ2-7; maybe TRBD1 (6 bases). CDR3 bases: TGTGCCACCGTCGGACAGTTAAGCTCCTACGAGCAGTACTTC. This sequence encodes CATVGQLSSYEQYF.